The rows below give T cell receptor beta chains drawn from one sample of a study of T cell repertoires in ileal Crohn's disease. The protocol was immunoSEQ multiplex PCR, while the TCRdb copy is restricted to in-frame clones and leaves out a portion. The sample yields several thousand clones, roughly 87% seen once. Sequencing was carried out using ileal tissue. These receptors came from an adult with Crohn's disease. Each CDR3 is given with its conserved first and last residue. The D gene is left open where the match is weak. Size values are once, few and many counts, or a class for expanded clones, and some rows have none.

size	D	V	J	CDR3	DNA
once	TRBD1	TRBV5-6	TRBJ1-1	CASNLETGWNLRNTEAFF	TGTGCCAGCAACTTGGAGACAGGGTGGAATTTACGGAACACTGAAGCTTTCTTT
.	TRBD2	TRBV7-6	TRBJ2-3	CASSLVGTRELDTQYF	TGTGCCAGCAGCTTAGTGGGGACTAGAGAGTTAGATACGCAGTATTTT
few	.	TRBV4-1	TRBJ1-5	CASSQTGTSNQPQHF	TGCGCCAGCAGCCAGACCGGGACGAGCAATCAGCCCCAGCATTTT
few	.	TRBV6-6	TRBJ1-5	CASSYSLRGNQPQHF	TGTGCCAGCAGTTACTCGCTCAGGGGAAATCAGCCCCAGCATTTT
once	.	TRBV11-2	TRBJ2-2	CASRPGTSTGELFF	TGTGCCAGCAGGCCCGGGACGTCGACCGGGGAGCTGTTTTTT
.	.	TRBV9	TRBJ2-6	CASSVAPLQRTGANVLTF	TGTGCCAGCAGCGTAGCCCCCTTACAGCGGACCGGGGCCAACGTCCTGACTTTC
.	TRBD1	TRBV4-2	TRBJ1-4	CASSQLTGDFNEKLFF	TGTGCCAGCAGCCAGTTGACAGGGGATTTTAATGAAAAACTGTTTTTT
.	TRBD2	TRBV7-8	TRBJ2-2	CASSSASGGRVTGELFF	TGTGCCAGCAGCTCAGCTAGCGGGGGGCGGGTCACCGGGGAGCTGTTTTTT
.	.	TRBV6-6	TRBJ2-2	CASSSLSTNTGELFF	TGTGCCAGCAGCTCCCTCTCGACTAACACCGGGGAGCTGTTTTTT
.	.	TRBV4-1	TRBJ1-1	CASSQVKDSGFKLGTEAFF	TGCGCCAGCAGCCAAGTTAAGGACTCGGGGTTCAAGCTGGGCACTGAAGCTTTCTTT
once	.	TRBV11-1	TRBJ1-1	CASREGEWDTEAFF	TGTGCCAGCAGAGAGGGGGAGTGGGACACTGAAGCTTTCTTT
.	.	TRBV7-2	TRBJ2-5	CASSPRLGEVNQETQYF	TGTGCCAGCAGCCCGAGACTAGGAGAAGTGAACCAAGAGACCCAGTACTTC
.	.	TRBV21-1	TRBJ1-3	CASTFYGYGNTIYF	TGTGCCAGCACCTTTTATGGGTACGGGAACACCATATATTTT
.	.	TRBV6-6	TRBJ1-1	CASSSTAVNTEAFF	TGTGCCAGCAGTTCAACAGCAGTGAACACTGAAGCTTTCTTT
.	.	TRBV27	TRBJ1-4	CASRGGAGASNEKLFF	TGTGCCAGCAGAGGGGGAGCAGGGGCGTCTAATGAAAAACTGTTTTTT
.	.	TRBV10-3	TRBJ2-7	CAIRESSYEQYF	TGTGCCATCCGGGAGTCGTCCTACGAGCAGTACTTC
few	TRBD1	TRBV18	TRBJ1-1	CASSWDSGTEAFF	TGTGCCAGCTCGTGGGACAGCGGCACTGAAGCTTTCTTT
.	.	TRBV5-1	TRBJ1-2	CASSFSQEQGGYTF	TGCGCCAGCAGCTTTAGTCAAGAACAGGGTGGCTACACCTTC
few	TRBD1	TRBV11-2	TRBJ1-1	CASSFGLQGAKGTEAFF	TGTGCCAGCAGCTTCGGATTACAGGGGGCGAAGGGCACTGAAGCTTTCTTT
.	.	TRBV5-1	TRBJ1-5	CASSVGNGNQPQHF	TGCGCCAGCAGCGTGGGGAACGGCAATCAGCCCCAGCATTTT
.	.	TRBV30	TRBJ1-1	CAWRGRAGEAFF	TGTGCCTGGAGGGGGAGGGCAGGTGAAGCTTTCTTT
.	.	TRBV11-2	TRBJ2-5	CASSRTVETQYF	TGTGCCAGCAGCCGGACCGTCGAGACCCAGTACTTC
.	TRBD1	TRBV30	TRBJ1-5	CAWQTGSSNQPQHF	TGTGCCTGGCAGACAGGGAGTAGCAATCAGCCCCAGCATTTT
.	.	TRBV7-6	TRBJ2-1	CASSLDSGGYHYNEQFF	TGTGCCAGCAGCTTAGACTCGGGGGGCTATCACTACAATGAGCAGTTCTTC
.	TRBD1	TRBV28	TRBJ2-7	CASSPPGQGLSYEQYF	TGTGCCAGCAGTCCCCCTGGACAGGGATTGTCCTACGAGCAGTACTTC
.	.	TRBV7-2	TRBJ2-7	CASSYRSYEQYF	TGTGCCAGCAGCTACAGATCTTACGAGCAGTACTTC
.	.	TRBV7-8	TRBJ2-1	CASSSLASSYNEQFF	TGTGCCAGCAGTTCACTAGCTAGCTCCTACAATGAGCAGTTCTTC
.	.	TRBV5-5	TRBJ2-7	CASSLAGFSYEQYF	TGTGCCAGCAGCTTGGCGGGGTTCTCCTACGAGCAGTACTTC
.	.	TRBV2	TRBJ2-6	CASRRHTSSGANVLTF	TGTGCCAGCAGGAGACACACTTCCTCTGGGGCCAACGTCCTGACTTTC
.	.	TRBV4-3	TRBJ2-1	CASSRPKTGSFTNEQFF	TGCGCCAGCAGCCGACCAAAAACAGGTAGCTTTACGAATGAGCAGTTCTTC
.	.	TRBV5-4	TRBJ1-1	CASSLDSDAFF	TGTGCCAGCAGCTTGGACTCCGATGCTTTCTTT
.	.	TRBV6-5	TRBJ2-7	CASSYRHEQYF	TGTGCCAGCAGTTACAGGCACGAGCAGTACTTC
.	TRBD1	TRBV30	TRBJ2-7	CAWSVKTGPVYEQYF	TGTGCCTGGAGTGTAAAGACAGGGCCAGTCTACGAGCAGTACTTC
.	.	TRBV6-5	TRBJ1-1	CASSYFQAVRTEAFF	TGTGCCAGCAGTTACTTTCAGGCTGTGAGGACTGAAGCTTTCTTT
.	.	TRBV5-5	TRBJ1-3	CASSFRPGDYSGNTIYF	TGTGCCAGCAGCTTCCGTCCAGGAGATTACTCTGGAAACACCATATATTTT
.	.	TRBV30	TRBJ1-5	CAWSVGVSNQPQHF	TGTGCCTGGAGTGTAGGGGTGAGCAATCAGCCCCAGCATTTT
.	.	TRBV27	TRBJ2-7	CASSLPPGDPKYEQYF	TGTGCCAGCAGTTTGCCCCCGGGGGACCCAAAGTACGAGCAGTACTTC
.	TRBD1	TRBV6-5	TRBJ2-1	CASRPGQGGGEQFF	TGTGCCAGCAGACCGGGACAGGGTGGTGGTGAGCAGTTCTTC
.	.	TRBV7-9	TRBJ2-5	CASSLKETQYF	TGTGCCAGCAGCTTAAAAGAGACCCAGTACTTC
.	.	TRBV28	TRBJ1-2	CASSPPVNYGYTF	TGTGCCAGCAGCCCTCCAGTAAACTATGGCTACACCTTC
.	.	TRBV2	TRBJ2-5	CASSGRQAKETQYF	TGTGCCAGCAGTGGGCGGCAGGCAAAAGAGACCCAGTACTTC